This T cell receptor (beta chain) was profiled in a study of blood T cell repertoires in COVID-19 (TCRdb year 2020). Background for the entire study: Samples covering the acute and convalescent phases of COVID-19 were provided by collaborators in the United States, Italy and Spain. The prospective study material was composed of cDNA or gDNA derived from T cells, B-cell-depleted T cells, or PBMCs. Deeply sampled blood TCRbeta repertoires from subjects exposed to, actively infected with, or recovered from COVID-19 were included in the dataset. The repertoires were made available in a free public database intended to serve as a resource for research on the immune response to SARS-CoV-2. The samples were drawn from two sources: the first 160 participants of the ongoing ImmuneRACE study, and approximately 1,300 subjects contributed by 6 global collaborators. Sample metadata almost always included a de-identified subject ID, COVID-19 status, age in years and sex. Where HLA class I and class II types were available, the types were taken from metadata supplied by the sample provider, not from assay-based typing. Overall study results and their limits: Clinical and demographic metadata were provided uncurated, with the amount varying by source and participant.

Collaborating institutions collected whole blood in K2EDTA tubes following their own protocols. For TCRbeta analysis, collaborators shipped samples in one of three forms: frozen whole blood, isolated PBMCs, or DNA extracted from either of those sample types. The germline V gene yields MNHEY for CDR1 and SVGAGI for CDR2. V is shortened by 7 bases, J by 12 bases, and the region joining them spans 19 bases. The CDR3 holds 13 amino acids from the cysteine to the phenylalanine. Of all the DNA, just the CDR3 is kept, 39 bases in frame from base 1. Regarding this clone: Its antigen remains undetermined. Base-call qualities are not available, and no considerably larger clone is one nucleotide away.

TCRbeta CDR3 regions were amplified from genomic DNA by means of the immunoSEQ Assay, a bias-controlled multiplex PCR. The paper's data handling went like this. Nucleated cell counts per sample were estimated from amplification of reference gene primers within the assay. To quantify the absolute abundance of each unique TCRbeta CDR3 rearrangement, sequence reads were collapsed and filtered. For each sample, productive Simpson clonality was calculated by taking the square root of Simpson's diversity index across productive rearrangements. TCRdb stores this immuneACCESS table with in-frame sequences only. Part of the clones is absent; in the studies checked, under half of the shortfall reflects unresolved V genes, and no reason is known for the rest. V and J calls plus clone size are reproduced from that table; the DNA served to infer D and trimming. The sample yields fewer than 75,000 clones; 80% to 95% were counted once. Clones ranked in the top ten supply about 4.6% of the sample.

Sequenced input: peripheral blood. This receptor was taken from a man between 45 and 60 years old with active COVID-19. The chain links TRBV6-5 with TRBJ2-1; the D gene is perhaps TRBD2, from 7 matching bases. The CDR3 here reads CASTPRGASGQFF. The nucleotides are TGTGCCAGCACCCCTCGGGGGGCCAGCGGGCAGTTCTTC.